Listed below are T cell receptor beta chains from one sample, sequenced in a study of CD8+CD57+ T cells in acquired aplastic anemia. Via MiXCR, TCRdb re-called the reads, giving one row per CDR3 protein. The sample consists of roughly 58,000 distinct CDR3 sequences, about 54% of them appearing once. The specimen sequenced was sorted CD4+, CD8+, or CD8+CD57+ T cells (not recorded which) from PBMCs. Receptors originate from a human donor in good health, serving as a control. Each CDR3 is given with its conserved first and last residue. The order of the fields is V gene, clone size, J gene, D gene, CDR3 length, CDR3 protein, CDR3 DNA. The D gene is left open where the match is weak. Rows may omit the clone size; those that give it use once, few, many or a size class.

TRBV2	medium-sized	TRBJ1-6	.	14	CASSDPKGSSPLHF	TGTGCCAGCAGTGATCCCAAGGGGAGCTCACCCCTCCACTTT
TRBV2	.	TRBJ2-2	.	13	CASRQDNTGELFF	TGTGCCAGCAGGCAGGACAACACCGGGGAGCTGTTTTTT
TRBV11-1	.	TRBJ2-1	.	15	CASSLARGSYNEQFF	TGTGCCAGCAGCTTAGCACGGGGATCTTACAATGAGCAGTTCTTC
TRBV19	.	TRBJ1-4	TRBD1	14	CASSMRDRDEKLLF	TGTGCCAGTAGCATGCGGGACAGGGATGAAAAACTGCTTTTT
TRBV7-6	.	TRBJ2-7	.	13	CASSSQPSYEQYF	TGTGCCAGCAGCTCTCAGCCGTCCTACGAGCAGTACTTC
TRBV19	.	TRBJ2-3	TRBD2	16	CASSYLAGGRADTQYF	TGTGCCAGTAGTTACCTAGCGGGAGGGCGGGCAGATACGCAGTATTTT
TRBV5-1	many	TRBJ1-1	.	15	CASSLLSRMNTEAFF	TGCGCCAGCAGCTTATTGTCCAGAATGAACACTGAAGCTTTCTTT
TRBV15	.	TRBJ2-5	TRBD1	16	CATSRGQTSSQETQYF	TGTGCCACCAGCAGGGGACAGACCTCCTCCCAAGAGACCCAGTACTTC
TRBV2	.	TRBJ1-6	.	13	CATTVSYNSPLHF	TGTGCTACAACAGTCTCCTATAATTCACCCCTCCACTTT
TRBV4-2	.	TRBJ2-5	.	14	CASSQEITGKTQYF	TGTGCCAGCAGCCAAGAGATTACGGGGAAGACCCAGTACTTC
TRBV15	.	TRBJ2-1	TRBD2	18	CATSGPGLAEKRANEQFF	TGTGCCACCAGCGGTCCGGGACTAGCGGAAAAGCGGGCGAATGAGCAGTTCTTC
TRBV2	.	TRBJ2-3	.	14	CASSGKPYTDTQYF	TGTGCCAGCAGTGGAAAACCGTACACAGATACGCAGTATTTT
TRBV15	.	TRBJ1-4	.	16	CATSSRIVVTNEKLFF	TGTGCCACCAGCAGCAGGATAGTGGTGACTAATGAAAAACTGTTTTTT
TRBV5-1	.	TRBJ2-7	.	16	CASSARQGGRSYEQYF	TGCGCCAGCAGCGCGCGACAGGGAGGGCGGTCCTACGAGCAATACTTC
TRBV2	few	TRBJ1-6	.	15	CASSPRTGYNSPLHF	TGTGCCAGCAGTCCGCGCACAGGTTATAATTCACCCCTCCACTTT
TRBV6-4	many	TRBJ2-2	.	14	CASSAKRATGELFF	TGTGCCAGCAGTGCGAAGCGGGCGACCGGGGAGCTGTTTTTT
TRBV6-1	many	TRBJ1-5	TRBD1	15	CASSEGRGSNQPQHF	TGTGCCAGCAGTGAGGGCAGGGGGAGCAATCAGCCCCAGCATTTT
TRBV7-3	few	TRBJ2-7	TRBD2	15	CASSLRLAGAHEQYF	TGTGCCAGCAGCTTAAGACTAGCGGGAGCCCACGAGCAGTACTTC
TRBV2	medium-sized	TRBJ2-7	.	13	CASSPNLPYEQYF	TGTGCCAGCAGTCCGAACTTACCCTACGAGCAGTACTTC
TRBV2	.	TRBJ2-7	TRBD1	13	CASRDRTRYEQYF	TGTGCCAGCAGGGACAGGACCCGGTACGAGCAGTACTTC